This T cell receptor beta chain came from a study of T cells in Graves' hyperthyroidism and ophthalmopathy. Each patient was aged 18 to 65 and had newly diagnosed hyperthyroidism of under 2 months' duration. Diagnoses were established using clinical symptoms, serum thyroxine and TRAb, thyroid ultrasound and orbital computed tomography. Around 9.8 ml fresh peripheral blood yielded the PBMCs. RNA transcripts provided the source from which TCR beta CDR3 regions were amplified. Primed by the HTBI set, a first-round RT-PCR was run on the TCR CDR3. TCRdb called the multiplex PCR reads again in MiXCR, with one record for every CDR3 protein. The sample gives some 500,000 distinct CDR3 sequences, over 13% of which show up once; less than 20% is in the top ten. This clonotype was detected ten times or more. Its target is not known. Study outcomes and limitations: A 13 V-J model separated ophthalmopathy from stable hyperthyroidism.

Looked up from germline, CDR1 is KGHSH and CDR2 is LQKENI. The CDR3 extends over 13 amino acids. With 7 bases removed from V and 0 bases from J, the gap between germline ends came to 9 bases. The sequencing input was blood. This receptor was identified in a woman under 30 with Graves' hyperthyroidism. The chain carries TRBV18 and TRBJ1-1, with no clear D. The CDR3 nucleotides are TGTGCCAGCTTATTTGGGGTGAACACTGAAGCTTTCTTT. Protein product: CASLFGVNTEAFF.